This T cell receptor beta chain is from a study of cytomegalovirus exposure and HLA in healthy donors. For the study at large: Within the Caucasian-associated ancestry cluster were roughly 82% of the roughly 360 genotyped donors.

This clone was counted a few times. CDR3 length: 13 amino acids. With V trimmed by 1 base and J by 7 bases, 4 bases remained unmatched. CDR1 is MNHEY and CDR2 is SVGAGI in the germline V gene. The PCR employed 60 Vbeta primers together with 13 Jbeta primers. Authors' methods: In a later analysis, roughly 11 million of tens of millions of unique beta chains occurred in at least two donors. Profiled with immunoSEQ multiplex PCR; TCRdb holds only in-frame clones, not every one. V and J calls and clone size are given by that table; D and trimming were obtained from the DNA. This table holds 200,000 to 250,000 clones, almost 85% found once.

The TCR comes from a woman in her thirties or forties in good health and CMV-seronegative. Sequenced sample: PBMCs. The genes are TRBV6-5 and TRBJ2-7, with 7 positions matching TRBD2. The CDR3 sequence is CASSYLGEGEQYF. In DNA, the CDR3 is TGTGCCAGCAGTTACTTAGGGGAGGGGGAGCAGTACTTC.